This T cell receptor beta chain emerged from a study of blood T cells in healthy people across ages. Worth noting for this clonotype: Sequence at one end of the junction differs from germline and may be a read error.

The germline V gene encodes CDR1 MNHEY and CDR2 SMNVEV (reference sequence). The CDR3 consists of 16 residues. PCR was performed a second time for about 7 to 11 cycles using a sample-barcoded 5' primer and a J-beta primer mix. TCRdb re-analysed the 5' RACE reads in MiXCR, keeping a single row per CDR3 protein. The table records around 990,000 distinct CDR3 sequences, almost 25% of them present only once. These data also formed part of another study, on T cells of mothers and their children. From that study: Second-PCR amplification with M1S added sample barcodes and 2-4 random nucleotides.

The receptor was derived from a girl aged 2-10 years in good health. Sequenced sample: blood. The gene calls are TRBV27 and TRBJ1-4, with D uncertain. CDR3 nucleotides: TGTGCCACCCCGACCCGGACGGATGCAACTAACGAAAAACTGTTTTTT. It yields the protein CATPTRTDATNEKLFF.